The T cell receptor beta chain under discussion was sequenced for a study of OX40 agonist ivuxolimab in advanced cancers. Study context: Treatment of patients was with ivuxolimab, an agonistic anti-OX40 (CD134) antibody.

Sequencing was performed with immunoSEQ multiplex PCR; in TCRdb, only in-frame clones are kept and a portion is missing. In the table there are some 83,000 clones, approximately 88% of which are singletons. Blood got drawn at baseline, again on cycle 4 day 1, and then on cycle 7 day 1. V lost 8 bases and J lost 3, with 13 bases in between. The CDR3 has 13 residues. Per the germline V gene, CDR1 is SGHTA and CDR2 is FQGNSA. Sequenced material: CD4+ or CD8+ T cells sorted from blood, taken in a trial of the OX40 agonist ivuxolimab. This rearrangement joins TRBV7-2 to TRBJ1-2, with D possibly being TRBD1 (5 bases). The TCR was taken from an adult with an advanced solid tumor such as melanoma, head and neck, liver or kidney cancer. This chain's CDR3 is CASSTRGDYGYTF. The CDR3 nucleotides are TGTGCCAGCTCTACGAGAGGGGACTATGGCTACACCTTC.